The present T cell receptor beta chain was sequenced within a study of regulatory T cells in long-lasting Graves disease. This CDR3 comprises 15 residues. CDR1 and CDR2 from the germline V gene are MNHEY and SVGAGI. Trimming pared 3 bases from V and 9 bases from J, leaving 18 bases between. Whole-study findings and limits: Favored usage of TRBV28, TRBJ1-2 and TRBJ2-5 was recorded in persistent disease.

As concerns this clonotype: Antigen unknown.

This sample's time point: newly diagnosed GD, antithyroid drugs for less than 3 months. PBMCs provided the RNA from which the TCR library was made. Assembly of TCR beta libraries relied on iRepertoire HTBI primers together with Arm-PCR of CDR3 regions. Each CDR3 protein is one row after TCRdb ran MiXCR on the multiplex PCR reads. The sample yields about 500,000 distinct CDR3 sequences, about 12% seen once. These records were also assigned to another study, of T cells in Graves' hyperthyroidism and ophthalmopathy. Turning to that study: HTBI primers were used for first-round RT-PCR of the TCR CDR3.

The specimen was peripheral blood mononuclear cells (PBMCs), collected at new diagnosis, from a patient treated with antithyroid drugs. This clonotype originated in a woman aged 25 to 45 with Graves disease. The rearrangement joins TRBV6-5 to TRBJ1-5; D is perhaps TRBD1 (5 bases). Here the CDR3 DNA reads TGTGCCAGCAGTTATTCCGGCAGGCGGGGGGGGCCCCAGCATTTT. Its translation: CASSYSGRRGGPQHF.